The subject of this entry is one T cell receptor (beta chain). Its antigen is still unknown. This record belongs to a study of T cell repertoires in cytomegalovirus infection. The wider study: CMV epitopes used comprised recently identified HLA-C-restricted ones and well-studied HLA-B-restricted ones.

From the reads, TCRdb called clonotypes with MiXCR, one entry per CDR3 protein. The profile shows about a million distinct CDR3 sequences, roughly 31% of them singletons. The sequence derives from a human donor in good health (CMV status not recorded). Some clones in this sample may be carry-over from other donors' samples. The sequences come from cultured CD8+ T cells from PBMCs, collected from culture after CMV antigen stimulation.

The CDR3 loop is CSAYGFVRGGQYEQYF. As DNA, the CDR3 is TGCAGTGCTTATGGGTTCGTCCGGGGGGGCCAATACGAGCAGTACTTC. The genes are TRBV20-1 and TRBJ2-7; 8 nucleotides agree with TRBD2. J lost 4 bases, V lost 5 bases, and 16 bases had no gene match. The CDR3 contains 16 residues. Germline-derived CDR1 and CDR2 are DFQATT and SNEGSKA (reference sequence).